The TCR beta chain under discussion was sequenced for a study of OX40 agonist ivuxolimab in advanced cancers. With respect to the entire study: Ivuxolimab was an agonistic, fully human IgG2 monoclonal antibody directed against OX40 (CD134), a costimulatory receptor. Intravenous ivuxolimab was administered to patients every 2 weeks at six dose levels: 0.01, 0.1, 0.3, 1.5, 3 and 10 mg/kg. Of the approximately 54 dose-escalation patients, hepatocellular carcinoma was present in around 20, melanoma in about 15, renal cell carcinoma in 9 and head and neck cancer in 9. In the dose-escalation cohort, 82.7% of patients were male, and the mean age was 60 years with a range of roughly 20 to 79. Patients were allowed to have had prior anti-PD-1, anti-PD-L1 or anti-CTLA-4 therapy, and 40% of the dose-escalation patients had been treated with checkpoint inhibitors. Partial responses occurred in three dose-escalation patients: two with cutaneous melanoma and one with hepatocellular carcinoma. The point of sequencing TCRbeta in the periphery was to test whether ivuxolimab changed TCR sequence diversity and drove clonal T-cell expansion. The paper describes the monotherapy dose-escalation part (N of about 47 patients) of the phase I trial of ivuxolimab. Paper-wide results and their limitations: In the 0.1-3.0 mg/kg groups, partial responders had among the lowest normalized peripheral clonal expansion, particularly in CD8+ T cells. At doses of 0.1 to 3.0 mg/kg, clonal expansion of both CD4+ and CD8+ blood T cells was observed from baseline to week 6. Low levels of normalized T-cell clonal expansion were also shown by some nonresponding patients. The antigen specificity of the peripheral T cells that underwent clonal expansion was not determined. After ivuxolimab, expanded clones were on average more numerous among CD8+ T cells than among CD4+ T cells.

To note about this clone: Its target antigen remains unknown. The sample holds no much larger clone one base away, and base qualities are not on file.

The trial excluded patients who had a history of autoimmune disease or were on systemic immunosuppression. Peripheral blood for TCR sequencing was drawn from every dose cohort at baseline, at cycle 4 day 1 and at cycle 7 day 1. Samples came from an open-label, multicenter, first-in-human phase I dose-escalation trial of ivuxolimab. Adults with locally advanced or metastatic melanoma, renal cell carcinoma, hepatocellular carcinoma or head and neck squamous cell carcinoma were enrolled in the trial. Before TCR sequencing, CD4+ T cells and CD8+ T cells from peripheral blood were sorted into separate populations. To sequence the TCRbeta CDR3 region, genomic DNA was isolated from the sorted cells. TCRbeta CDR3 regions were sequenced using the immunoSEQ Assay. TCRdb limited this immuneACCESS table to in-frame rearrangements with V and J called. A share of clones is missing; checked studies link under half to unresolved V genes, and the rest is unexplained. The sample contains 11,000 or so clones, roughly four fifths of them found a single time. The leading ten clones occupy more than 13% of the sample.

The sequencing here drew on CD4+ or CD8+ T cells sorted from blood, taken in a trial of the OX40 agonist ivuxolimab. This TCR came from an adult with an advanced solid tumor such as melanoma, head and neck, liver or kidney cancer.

The CDR3 protein sequence reads: CASSELTVYGYTF. The bases are TGTGCCAGCAGTGAATTAACAGTCTATGGCTACACCTTC. Rearrangement joined TRBV25-1 to TRBJ1-2; the D gene is not confidently resolved. Inclusive of the bounding cysteine and phenylalanine, the CDR3 is 13 residues long. The entry retains the CDR3 DNA only, 39 bases that are in frame from base 1. Relative to germline, V is 1 base shorter and J is 4 bases shorter, with 7 bases between their ends. The germline V gene supplies CDR1 MGHDK and CDR2 SYGVNS.